This T cell receptor beta chain appears in the sequencing data of a study of cytomegalovirus exposure and HLA in healthy donors. Study results and caveats: A later analysis reportedly found that, within productive TCRs, an Asian-associated ancestry cluster had fewer N-insertions than the mean observed across the 666 donors.

Concerning this clone itself: Its cognate antigen is unknown.

PCR primers comprised 60 Vbeta and 13 Jbeta primers. Profiled with immunoSEQ multiplex PCR; TCRdb holds only in-frame clones, not every one. Of about 120,000 clones listed, about 9.4% are singletons. CDR1 is SGHAT, CDR2 FQNNGV, per germline. The ends were cut back, 1 base at V and 6 bases at J, with 7 bases in the middle. The CDR3 has 13 amino acids. The sequenced material came from PBMCs. This chain connects TRBV11-2 to TRBJ2-1; no definite D call. This TCR derives from a woman between 40 and 50 years old in good health and CMV-seropositive. The CDR3 loop reads CASSLGWANEQFF. Here the CDR3 DNA reads TGTGCCAGCAGCTTAGGATGGGCCAATGAGCAGTTCTTC.